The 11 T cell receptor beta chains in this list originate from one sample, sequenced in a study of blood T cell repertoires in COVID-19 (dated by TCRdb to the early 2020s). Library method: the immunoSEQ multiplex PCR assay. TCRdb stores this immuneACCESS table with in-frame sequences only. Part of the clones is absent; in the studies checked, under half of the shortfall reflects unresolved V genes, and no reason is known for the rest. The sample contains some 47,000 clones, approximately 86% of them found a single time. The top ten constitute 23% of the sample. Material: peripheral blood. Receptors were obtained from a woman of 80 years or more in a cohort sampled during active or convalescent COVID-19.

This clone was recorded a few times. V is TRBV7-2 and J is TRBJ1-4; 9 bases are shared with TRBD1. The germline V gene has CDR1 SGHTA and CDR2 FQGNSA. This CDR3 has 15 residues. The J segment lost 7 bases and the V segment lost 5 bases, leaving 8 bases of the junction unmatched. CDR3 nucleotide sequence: TGTGCCAGCAGCAGACAACAGGGGGCTGGTGAAAAACTGTTTTTT. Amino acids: CASSRQQGAGEKLFF.

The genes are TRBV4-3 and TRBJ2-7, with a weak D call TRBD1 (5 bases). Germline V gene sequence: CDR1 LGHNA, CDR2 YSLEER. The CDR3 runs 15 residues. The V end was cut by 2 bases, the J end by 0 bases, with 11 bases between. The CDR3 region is CASSQNWGSSYEQYF. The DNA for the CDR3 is TGCGCCAGCAGCCAAAACTGGGGCAGCTCCTACGAGCAGTACTTC.

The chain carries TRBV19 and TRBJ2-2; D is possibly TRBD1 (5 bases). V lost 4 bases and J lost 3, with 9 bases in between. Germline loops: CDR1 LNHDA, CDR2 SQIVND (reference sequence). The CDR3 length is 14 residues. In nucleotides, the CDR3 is TGTGCCAGTAGTAACTCAGGGTACACCGGGGAGCTGTTTTTT. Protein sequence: CASSNSGYTGELFF.

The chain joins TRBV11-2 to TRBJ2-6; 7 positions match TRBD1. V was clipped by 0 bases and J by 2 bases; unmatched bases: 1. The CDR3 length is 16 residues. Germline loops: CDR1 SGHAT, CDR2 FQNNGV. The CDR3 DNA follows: TGTGCCAGCAGCTTAGATACAGGGGCTGGGGCCAACGTCCTGACTTTC. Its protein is CASSLDTGAGANVLTF.

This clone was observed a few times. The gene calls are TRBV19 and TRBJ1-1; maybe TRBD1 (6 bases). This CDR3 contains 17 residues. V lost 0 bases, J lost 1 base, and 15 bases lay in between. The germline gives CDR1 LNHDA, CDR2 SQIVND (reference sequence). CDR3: CASSIEAPRGANTEAFF. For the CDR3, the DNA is TGTGCCAGTAGTATAGAGGCACCCAGGGGAGCGAACACTGAAGCTTTCTTT.

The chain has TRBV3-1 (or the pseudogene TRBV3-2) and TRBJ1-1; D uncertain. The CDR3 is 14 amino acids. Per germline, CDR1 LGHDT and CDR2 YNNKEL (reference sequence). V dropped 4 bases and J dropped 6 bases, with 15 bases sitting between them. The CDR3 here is CASSRDGGRAEAFF. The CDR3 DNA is TGTGCCAGCAGCCGCGATGGTGGGAGGGCTGAAGCTTTCTTT.

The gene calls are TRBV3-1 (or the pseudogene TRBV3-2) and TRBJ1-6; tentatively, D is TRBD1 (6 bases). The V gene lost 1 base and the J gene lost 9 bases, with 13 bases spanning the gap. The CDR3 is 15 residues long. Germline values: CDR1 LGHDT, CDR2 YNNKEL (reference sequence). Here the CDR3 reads CASSQAGGRLSPLHF. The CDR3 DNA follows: TGTGCCAGCAGCCAAGCCGGGGGGCGGCTTTCACCCCTCCACTTT.

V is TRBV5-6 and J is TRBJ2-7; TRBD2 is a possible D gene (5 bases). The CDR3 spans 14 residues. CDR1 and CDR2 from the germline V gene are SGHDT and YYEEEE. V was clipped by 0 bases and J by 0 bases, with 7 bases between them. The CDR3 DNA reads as TGTGCCAGCAGCTTGGCGGGAAGCTCCTACGAGCAGTACTTC. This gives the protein CASSLAGSSYEQYF.

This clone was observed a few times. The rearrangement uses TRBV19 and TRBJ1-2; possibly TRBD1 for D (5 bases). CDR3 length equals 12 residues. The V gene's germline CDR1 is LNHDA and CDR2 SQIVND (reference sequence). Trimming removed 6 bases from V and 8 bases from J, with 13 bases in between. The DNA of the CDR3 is TGTGCCAGTAGGGGCGGACAAGGAGGCTACACCTTC. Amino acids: CASRGGQGGYTF.

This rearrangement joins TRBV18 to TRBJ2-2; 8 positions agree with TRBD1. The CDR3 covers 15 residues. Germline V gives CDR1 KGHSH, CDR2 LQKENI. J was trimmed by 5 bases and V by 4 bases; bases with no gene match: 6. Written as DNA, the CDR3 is TGTGCCAGCTCACTCCCGACAGGGGAAACCGGGGAGCTGTTTTTT. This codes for CASSLPTGETGELFF.

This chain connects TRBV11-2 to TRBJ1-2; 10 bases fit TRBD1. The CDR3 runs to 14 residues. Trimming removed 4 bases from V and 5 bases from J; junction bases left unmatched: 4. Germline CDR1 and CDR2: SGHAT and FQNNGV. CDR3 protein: CASSSDRGAYGYTF. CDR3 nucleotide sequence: TGTGCCAGCAGCTCGGACAGGGGGGCATATGGCTACACCTTC.